This is a list of T cell receptor beta chains from one sample in a study of blood T cells in healthy people across ages. TCRdb re-derived calls from the 5' RACE reads in MiXCR, one entry per CDR3 protein. The sample includes 1.5 million to 2 million distinct CDR3 sequences, 40% to 55% seen only once; the top ten take over 2%. The sequenced sample consisted of blood. These receptors all stem from a woman between 40 and 50 years old in good health. CDR3s leave out the opening cysteine and the closing phenylalanine or tryptophan. Fields, in order: V gene, J gene, CDR3 protein.

TRBV7-2,TRBJ2-3,ASSFSGFDTQY
TRBV7-2,TRBJ2-5,ASSPSGGVGQETQY
TRBV7-9,TRBJ2-5,ASTFGGVETQY
TRBV6-5,.,ASSYVGGRYEQY
TRBV27,TRBJ2-1,ASSSGTVKQF
TRBV7-2,TRBJ2-1,ASSLSGGAAYNEQF
TRBV6-1,TRBJ1-2,ASSFGRGRNT
TRBV7-2,TRBJ2-1,ANSLMRGSYNEQF
TRBV28,.,ASSPGGLAGGCEQY
TRBV4-3,TRBJ2-1,ASSQAIREYNEQF
TRBV6-5,TRBJ2-1,ASRNGVNEQF
TRBV7-3,TRBJ2-1,ASSSSSAGWAYNEQF
TRBV27,TRBJ1-2,ASSSQGASNYGYT
TRBV6-5,TRBJ2-4,ASSYTGTGGLGKNIQY
TRBV9,TRBJ2-4,ASSERGGDRPDSKNIQY
TRBV19,TRBJ2-1,ASSIVVRQGARNEQF
TRBV6-2/TRBV6-3,TRBJ2-1,ASSFSGTRIYNEQF
TRBV28,TRBJ1-6,ASSLTGVSSYNSPLH
TRBV7-2,TRBJ2-5,ASSWATQETQY
TRBV18,TRBJ1-1,ASSQLGTGAGTEAF
TRBV6-2/TRBV6-3,TRBJ2-3,ASSHGLAGHSTDTQY
TRBV6-6,TRBJ2-1,ASSYSAGTGGYNEQF
TRBV4-3,TRBJ1-1,ASSQDQVRGTEAF
TRBV2,TRBJ2-5,ASLRDGETQY